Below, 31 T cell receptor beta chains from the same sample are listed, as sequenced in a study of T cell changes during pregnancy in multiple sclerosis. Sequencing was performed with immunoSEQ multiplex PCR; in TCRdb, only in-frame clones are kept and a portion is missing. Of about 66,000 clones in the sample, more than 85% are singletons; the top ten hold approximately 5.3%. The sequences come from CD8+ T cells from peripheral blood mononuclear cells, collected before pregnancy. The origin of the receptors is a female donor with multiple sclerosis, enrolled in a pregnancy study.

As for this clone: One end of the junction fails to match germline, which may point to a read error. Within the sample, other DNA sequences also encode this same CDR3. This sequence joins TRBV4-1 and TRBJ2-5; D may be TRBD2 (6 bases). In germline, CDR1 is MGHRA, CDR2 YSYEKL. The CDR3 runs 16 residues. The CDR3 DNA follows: TGCGCTAGCAGCCAAGAATGGAGGGGTGAGGAAGAGACCCAGTACTTC. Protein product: CASSQEWRGEEETQYF.

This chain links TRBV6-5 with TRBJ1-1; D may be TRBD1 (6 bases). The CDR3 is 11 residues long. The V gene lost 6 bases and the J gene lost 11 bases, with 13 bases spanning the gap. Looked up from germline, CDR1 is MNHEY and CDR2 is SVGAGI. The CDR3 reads CASRIQGLAFF. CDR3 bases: TGTGCCAGCAGAATACAGGGTTTGGCTTTCTTT.

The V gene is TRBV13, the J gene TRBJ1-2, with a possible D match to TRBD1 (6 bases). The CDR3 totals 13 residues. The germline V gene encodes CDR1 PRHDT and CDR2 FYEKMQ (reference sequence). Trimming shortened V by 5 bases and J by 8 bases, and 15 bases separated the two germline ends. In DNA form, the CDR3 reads TGTGCCAGCAGCGAAGGGGGGGCGCGGGGCTACACCTTC. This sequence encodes CASSEGGARGYTF.

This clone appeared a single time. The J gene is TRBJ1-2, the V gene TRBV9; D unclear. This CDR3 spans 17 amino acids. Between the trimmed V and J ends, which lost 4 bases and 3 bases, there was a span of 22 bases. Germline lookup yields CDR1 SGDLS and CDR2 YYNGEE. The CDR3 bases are TGTGCCAGCAGCCCTCGGACGGGGAGCCCCAGCCACTATGGCTACACCTTC. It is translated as CASSPRTGSPSHYGYTF.

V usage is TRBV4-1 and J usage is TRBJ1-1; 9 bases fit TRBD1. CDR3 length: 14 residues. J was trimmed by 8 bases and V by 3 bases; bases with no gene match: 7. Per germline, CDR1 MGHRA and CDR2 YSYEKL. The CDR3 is CASSQVHRGQEAFF. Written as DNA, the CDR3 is TGCGCCAGCAGCCAGGTTCACAGGGGGCAGGAAGCTTTCTTT.

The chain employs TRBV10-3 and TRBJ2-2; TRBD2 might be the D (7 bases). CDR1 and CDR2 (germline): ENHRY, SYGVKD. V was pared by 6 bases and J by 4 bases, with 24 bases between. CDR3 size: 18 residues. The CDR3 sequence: CAIRDVRGGALGTGELFF. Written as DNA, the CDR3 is TGTGCCATCAGGGACGTTAGGGGGGGGGCCCTTGGCACCGGGGAGCTGTTTTTT.

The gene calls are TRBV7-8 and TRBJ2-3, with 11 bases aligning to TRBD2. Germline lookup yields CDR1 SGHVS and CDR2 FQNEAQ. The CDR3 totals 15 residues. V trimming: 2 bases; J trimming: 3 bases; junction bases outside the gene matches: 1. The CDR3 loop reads CASSLTSGGTDTQYF. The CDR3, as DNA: TGTGCCAGCAGCTTAACTAGCGGGGGTACAGATACGCAGTATTTT. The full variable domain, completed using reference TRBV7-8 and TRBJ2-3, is GAGVSQSPRYKVAKRGQDVALRCDPISGHVSLFWYQQALGQGPEFLTYFQNEAQLDKSGLPSDRFFAERPEGSVSTLKIQRTQQEDSAVYLCASSLTSGGTDTQYFGPGTRLTVL.

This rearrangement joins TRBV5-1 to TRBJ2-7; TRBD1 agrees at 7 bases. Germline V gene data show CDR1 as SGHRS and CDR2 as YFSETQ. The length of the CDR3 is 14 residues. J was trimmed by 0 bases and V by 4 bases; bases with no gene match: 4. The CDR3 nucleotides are TGCGCCAGCAGCCCGACAGGGAGCTCCTACGAGCAGTACTTC. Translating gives CASSPTGSSYEQYF. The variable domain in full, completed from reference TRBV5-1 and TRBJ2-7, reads KAGVTQTPRYLIKTRGQQVTLSCSPISGHRSVSWYQQTPGQGLQFLFEYFSETQRNKGNFPGRFSGRQFSNSRSEMNVSTLELGDSALYLCASSPTGSSYEQYFGPGTRLTVT.

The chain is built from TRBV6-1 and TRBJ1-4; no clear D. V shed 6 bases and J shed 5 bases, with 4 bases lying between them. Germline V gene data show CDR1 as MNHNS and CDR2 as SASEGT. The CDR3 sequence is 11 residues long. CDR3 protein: CASRANEKLFF. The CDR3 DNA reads TGTGCCAGCAGAGCGAATGAAAAACTGTTTTTT.

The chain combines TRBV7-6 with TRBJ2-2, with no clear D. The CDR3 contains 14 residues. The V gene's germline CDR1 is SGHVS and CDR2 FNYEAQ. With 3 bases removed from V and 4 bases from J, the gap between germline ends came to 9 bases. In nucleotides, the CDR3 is TGTGCCAGCAGCTTTAATAGCTTCACCGGGGAGCTGTTTTTT. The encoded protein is CASSFNSFTGELFF.

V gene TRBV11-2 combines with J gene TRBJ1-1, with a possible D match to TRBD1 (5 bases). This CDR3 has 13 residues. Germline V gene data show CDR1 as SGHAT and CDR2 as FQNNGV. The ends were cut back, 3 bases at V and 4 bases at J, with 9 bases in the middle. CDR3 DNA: TGTGCCAGCAGCTTTTGGGGGGGCACTGAAGCTTTCTTT. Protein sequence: CASSFWGGTEAFF.

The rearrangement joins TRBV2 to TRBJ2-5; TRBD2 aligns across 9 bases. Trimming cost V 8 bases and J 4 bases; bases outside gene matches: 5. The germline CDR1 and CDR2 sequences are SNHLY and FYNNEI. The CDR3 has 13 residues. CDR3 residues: CASAWRGGETQYF. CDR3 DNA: TGTGCCAGCGCATGGCGGGGGGGAGAGACCCAGTACTTC.

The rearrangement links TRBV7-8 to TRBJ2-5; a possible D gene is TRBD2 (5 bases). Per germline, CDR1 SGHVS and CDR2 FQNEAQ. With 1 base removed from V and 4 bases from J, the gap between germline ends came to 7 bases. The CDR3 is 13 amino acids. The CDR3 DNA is TGTGCCAGCAGCTTAGGGACTCCAGAGACCCAGTACTTC. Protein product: CASSLGTPETQYF.

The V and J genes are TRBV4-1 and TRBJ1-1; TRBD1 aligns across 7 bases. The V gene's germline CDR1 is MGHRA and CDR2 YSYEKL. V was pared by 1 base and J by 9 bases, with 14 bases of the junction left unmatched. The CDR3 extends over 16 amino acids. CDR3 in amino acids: CASSQVSTKQGSQAFF. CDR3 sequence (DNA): TGCGCCAGCAGCCAAGTGTCCACAAAACAGGGGTCACAAGCTTTCTTT.

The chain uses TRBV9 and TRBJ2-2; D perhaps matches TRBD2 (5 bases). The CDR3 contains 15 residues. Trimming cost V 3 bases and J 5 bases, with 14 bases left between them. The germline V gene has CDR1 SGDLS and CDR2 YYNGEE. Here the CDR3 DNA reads TGTGCCAGCAGCGCGACCCCGCCGGGGACCGGGGAGCTGTTTTTT. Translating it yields CASSATPPGTGELFF.

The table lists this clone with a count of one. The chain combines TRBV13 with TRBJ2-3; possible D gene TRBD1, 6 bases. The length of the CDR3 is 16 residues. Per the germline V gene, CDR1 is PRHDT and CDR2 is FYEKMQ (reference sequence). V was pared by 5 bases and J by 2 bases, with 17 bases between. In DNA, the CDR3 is TGTGCCAGCAGCGGGCGGACAGAGACTATCACAGATACGCAGTATTTT. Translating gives CASSGRTETITDTQYF. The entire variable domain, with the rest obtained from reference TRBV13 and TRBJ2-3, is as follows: AAGVIQSPRHLIKEKRETATLKCYPIPRHDTVYWYQQGPGQDPQFLISFYEKMQSDKGSIPDRFSAQQFSDYHSELNMSSLELGDSALYFCASSGRTETITDTQYFGPGTRLTVL.

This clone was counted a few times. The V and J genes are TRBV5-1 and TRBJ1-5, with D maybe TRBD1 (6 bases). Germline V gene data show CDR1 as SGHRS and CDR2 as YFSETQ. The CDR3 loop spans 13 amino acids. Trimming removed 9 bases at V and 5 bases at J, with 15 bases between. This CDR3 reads CATLDSYYQPQHF. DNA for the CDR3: TGCGCCACCCTGGACAGTTATTATCAGCCCCAGCATTTT. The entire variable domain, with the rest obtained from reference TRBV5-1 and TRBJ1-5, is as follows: KAGVTQTPRYLIKTRGQQVTLSCSPISGHRSVSWYQQTPGQGLQFLFEYFSETQRNKGNFPGRFSGRQFSNSRSEMNVSTLELGDSALYLCATLDSYYQPQHFGDGTRLSIL.

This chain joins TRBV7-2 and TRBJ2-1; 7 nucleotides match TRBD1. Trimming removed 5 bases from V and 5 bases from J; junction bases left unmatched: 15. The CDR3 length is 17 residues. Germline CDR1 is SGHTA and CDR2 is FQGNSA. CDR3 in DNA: TGTGCCAGCAGCATCGCCTTATCCGGGACAGTTCACAATGAGCAGTTCTTC. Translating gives CASSIALSGTVHNEQFF.

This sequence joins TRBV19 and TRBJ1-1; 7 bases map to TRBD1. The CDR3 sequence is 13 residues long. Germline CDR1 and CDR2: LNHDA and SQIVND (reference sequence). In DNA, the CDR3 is TGTGCTGTGAAACCGACAGGGTGGGCTGAAGCTTTCTTT. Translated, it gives CAVKPTGWAEAFF.

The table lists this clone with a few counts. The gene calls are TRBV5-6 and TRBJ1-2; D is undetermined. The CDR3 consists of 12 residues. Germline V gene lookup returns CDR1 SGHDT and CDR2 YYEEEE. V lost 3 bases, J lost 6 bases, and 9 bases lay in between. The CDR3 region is CASSWGGHGYTF. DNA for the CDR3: TGTGCCAGCAGCTGGGGAGGCCATGGCTACACCTTC. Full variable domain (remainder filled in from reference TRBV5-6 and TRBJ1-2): DAGVTQSPTHLIKTRGQQVTLRCSPKSGHDTVSWYQQALGQGPQFIFQYYEEEERQRGNFPDRFSGHQFPNYSSELNVNALLLGDSALYLCASSWGGHGYTFGSGTRLTVV.

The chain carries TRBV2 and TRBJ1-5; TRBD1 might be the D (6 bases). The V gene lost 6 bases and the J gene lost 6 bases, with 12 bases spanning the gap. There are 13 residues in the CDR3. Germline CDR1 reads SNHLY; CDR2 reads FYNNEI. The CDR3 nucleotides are TGTGCCAGCAGGAGGGGGATGAGTCAGCCCCAGCATTTT. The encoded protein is CASRRGMSQPQHF.

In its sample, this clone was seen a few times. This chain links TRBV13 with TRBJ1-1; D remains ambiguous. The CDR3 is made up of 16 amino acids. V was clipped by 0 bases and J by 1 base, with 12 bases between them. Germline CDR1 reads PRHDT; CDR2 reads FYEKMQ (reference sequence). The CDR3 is CASSLGLRGPNTEAFF. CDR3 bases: TGTGCCAGCAGCTTAGGCCTAAGAGGTCCGAACACTGAAGCTTTCTTT.

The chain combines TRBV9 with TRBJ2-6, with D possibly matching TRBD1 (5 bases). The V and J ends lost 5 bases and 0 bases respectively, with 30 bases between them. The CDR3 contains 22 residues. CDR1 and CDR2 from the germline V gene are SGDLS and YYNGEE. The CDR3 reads CASRDQGTSTPSRSSGANVLTF. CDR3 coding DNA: TGTGCCAGCAGGGATCAGGGTACCTCTACCCCCTCAAGGAGCTCTGGGGCCAACGTCCTGACTTTC.

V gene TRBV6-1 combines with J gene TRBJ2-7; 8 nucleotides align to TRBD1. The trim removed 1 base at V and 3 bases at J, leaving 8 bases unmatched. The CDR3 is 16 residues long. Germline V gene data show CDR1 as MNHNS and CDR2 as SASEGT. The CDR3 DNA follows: TGTGCCAGCAGTGAAGAGGATGGGACAGGTAGCTACGAGCAGTACTTC. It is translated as CASSEEDGTGSYEQYF.

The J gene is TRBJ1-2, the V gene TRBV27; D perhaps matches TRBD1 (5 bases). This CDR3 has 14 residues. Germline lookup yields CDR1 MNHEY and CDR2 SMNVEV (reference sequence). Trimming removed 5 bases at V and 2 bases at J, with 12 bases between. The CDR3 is CASSPRQTNYGYTF. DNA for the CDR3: TGTGCCAGCAGTCCCCGACAGACAAACTATGGCTACACCTTC.

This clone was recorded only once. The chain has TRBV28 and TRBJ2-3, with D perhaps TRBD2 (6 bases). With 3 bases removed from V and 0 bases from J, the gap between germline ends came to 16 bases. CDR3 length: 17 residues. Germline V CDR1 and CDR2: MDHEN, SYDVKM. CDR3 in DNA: TGTGCCAGCAGTTTTGTTAGCGGAGCCACTAGCACAGATACGCAGTATTTT. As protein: CASSFVSGATSTDTQYF. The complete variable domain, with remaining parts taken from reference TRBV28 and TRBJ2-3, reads DVKVTQSSRYLVKRTGEKVFLECVQDMDHENMFWYRQDPGLGLRLIYFSYDVKMKEKGDIPEGYSVSREKKERFSLILESASTNQTSMYLCASSFVSGATSTDTQYFGPGTRLTVL.

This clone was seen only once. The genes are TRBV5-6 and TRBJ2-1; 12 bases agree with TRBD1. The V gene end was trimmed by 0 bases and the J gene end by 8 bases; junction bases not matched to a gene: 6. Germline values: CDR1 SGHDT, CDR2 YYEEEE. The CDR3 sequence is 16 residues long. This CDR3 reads CASSLDGTGGLDEQFF. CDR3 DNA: TGTGCCAGCAGCTTGGATGGGACAGGGGGCCTAGATGAGCAGTTCTTC. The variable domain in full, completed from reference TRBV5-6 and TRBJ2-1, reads DAGVTQSPTHLIKTRGQQVTLRCSPKSGHDTVSWYQQALGQGPQFIFQYYEEEERQRGNFPDRFSGHQFPNYSSELNVNALLLGDSALYLCASSLDGTGGLDEQFFGPGTRLTVL.

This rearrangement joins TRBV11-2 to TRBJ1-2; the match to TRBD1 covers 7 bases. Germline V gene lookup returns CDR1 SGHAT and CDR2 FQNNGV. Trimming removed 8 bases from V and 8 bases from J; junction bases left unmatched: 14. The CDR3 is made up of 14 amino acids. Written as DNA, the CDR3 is TGTGCCAGCTCCACCCAGGGGGTTGTATACGGCTACACCTTC. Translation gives CASSTQGVVYGYTF.

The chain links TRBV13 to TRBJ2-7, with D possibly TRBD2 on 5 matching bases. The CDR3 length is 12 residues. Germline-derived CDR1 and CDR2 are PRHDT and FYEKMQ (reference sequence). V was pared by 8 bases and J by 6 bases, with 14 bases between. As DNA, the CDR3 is TGTGCCAGCGGCGAAACTAGTGCCGAGCAGTACTTC. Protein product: CASGETSAEQYF.

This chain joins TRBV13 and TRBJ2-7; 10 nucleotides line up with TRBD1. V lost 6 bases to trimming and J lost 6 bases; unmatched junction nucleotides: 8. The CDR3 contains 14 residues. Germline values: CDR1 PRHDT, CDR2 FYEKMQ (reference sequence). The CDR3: CASSLGDRGGEQYF. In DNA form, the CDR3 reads TGTGCCAGCAGTCTAGGGGACAGGGGCGGCGAGCAGTACTTC.

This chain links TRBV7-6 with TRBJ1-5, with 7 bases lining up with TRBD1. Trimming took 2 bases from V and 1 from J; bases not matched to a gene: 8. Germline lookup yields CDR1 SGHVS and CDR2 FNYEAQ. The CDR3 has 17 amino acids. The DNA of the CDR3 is TGTGCCAGCAGCTTAAAGGCAGGGGGGCGGAGCAATCAGCCCCAGCATTTT. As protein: CASSLKAGGRSNQPQHF.